This T cell receptor beta chain was profiled in a study of blood T cell repertoires in COVID-19. Profiled with immunoSEQ multiplex PCR; TCRdb holds only in-frame clones, not every one. The table has about 120,000 clones, roughly 90% seen once. The clonotype comes from a human donor with acute or convalescent COVID-19. The donor label of this sample is uncertain. Sample: peripheral blood.

CDR3 nucleotide sequence: TGTGCCAGCAGCTTGGGGGGGCGCATAGATACGCAGTATTTT. Amino acid sequence: CASSLGGRIDTQYF. This chain links TRBV11-2 with TRBJ2-3, with D maybe TRBD2 (7 bases). The CDR3 runs 14 residues. Germline lookup yields CDR1 SGHAT and CDR2 FQNNGV. V was shortened by 3 bases and J by 5 bases, with 12 bases between the two germline ends. Full variable domain (missing parts from reference TRBV11-2 and TRBJ2-3): EAGVAQSPRYKIIEKRQSVAFWCNPISGHATLYWYQQILGQGPKLLIQFQNNGVVDDSQLPKDRFSAERLKGVDSTLKIQPAKLEDSAVYLCASSLGGRIDTQYFGPGTRLTVL.